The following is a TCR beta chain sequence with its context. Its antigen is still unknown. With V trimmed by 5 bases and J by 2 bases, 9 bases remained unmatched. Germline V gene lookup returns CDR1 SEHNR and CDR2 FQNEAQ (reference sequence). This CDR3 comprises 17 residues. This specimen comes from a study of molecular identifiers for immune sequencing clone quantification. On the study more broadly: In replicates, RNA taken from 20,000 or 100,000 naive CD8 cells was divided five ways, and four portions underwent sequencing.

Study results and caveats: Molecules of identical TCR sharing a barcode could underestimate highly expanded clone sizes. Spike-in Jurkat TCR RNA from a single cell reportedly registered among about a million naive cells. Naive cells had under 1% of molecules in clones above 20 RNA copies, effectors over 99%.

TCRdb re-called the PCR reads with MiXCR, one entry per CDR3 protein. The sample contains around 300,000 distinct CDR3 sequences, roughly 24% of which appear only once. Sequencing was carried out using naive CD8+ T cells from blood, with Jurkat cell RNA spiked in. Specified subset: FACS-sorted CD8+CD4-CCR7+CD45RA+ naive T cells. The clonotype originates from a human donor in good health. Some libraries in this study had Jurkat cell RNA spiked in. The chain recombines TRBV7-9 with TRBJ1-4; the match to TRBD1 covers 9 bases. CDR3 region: CASSAGQGRATNEKLFF. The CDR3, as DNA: TGTGCCAGCAGCGCTGGACAGGGGAGAGCGACTAATGAAAAACTGTTTTTT.